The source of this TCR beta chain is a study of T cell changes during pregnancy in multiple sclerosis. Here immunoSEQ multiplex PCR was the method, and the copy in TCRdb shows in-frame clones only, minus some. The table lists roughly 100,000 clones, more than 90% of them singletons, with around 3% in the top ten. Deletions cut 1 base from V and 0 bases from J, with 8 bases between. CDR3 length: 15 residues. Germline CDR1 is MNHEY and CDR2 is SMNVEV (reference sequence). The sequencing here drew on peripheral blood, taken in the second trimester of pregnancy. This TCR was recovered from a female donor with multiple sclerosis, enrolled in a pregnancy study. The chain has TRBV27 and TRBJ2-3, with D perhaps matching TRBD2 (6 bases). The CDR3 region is CASSLLEGSTDTQYF. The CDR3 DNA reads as TGTGCCAGCAGTTTATTGGAGGGCAGCACAGATACGCAGTATTTT.